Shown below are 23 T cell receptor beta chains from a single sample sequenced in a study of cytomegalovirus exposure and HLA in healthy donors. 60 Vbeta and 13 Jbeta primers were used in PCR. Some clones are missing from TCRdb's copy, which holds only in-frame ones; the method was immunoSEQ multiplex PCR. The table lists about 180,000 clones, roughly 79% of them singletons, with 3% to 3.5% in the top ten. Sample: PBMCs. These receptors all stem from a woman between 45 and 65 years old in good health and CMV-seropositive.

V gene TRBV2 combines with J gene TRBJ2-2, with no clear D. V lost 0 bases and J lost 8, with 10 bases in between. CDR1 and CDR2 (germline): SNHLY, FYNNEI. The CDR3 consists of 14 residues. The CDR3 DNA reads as TGTGCCAGCAGTGAAGCGCACTGGGCGGGGGAGCTGTTTTTT. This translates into CASSEAHWAGELFF.

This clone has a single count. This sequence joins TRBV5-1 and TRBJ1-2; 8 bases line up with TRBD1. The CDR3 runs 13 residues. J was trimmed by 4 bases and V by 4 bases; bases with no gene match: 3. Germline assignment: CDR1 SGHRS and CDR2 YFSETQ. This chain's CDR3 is CASSQGTGYGYTF. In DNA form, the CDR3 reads TGCGCCAGCAGCCAGGGGACAGGCTATGGCTACACCTTC. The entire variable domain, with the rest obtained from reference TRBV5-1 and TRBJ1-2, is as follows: KAGVTQTPRYLIKTRGQQVTLSCSPISGHRSVSWYQQTPGQGLQFLFEYFSETQRNKGNFPGRFSGRQFSNSRSEMNVSTLELGDSALYLCASSQGTGYGYTFGSGTRLTVV.

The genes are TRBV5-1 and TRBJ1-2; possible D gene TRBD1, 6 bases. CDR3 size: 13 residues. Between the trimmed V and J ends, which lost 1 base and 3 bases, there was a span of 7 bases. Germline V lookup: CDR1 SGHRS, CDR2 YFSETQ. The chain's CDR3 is CASSLPGDYGYTF. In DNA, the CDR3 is TGCGCCAGCAGCTTGCCAGGGGACTATGGCTACACCTTC.

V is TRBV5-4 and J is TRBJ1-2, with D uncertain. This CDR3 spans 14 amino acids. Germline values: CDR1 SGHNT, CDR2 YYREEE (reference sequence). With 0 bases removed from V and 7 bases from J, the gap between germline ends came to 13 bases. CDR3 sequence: CASSLAGKQSGYTF. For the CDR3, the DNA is TGTGCCAGCAGCTTGGCCGGGAAACAGAGTGGCTACACCTTC.

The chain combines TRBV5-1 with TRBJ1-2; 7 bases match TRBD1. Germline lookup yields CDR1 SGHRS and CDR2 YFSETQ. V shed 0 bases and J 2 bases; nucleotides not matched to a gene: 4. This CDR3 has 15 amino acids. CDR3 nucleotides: TGCGCCAGCAGCTTGGGACAGGGTAGGAACTATGGCTACACCTTC. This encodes CASSLGQGRNYGYTF.

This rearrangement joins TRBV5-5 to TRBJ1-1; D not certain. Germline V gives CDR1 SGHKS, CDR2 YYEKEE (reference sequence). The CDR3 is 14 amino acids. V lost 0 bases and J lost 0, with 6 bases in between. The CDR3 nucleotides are TGTGCCAGCAGCTTGGACACAATGAACACTGAAGCTTTCTTT. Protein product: CASSLDTMNTEAFF.

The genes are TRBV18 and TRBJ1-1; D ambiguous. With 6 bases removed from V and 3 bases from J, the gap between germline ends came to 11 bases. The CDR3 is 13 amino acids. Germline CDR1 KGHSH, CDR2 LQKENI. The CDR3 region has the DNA TGTGCCAGCTCCCCCGAGCAGGACACTGAAGCTTTCTTT. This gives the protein CASSPEQDTEAFF.

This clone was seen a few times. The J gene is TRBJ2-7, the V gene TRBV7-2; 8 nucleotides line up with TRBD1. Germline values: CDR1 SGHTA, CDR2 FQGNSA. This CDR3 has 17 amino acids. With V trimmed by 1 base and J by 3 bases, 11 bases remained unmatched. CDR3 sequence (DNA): TGTGCCAGCAGCTTAGTTAGGTGGGGACAGGCACACTACGAGCAGTACTTC. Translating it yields CASSLVRWGQAHYEQYF. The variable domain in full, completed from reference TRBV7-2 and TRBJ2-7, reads GAGVSQSPSNKVTEKGKDVELRCDPISGHTALYWYRQSLGQGLEFLIYFQGNSAPDKSGLPSDRFSAERTGGSVSTLTIQRTQQEDSAVYLCASSLVRWGQAHYEQYFGPGTRLTVT.

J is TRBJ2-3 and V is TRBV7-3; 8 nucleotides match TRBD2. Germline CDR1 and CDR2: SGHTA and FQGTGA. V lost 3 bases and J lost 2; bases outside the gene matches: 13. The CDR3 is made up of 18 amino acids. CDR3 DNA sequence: TGTGCCAGCAGCTTCACCGGGACTAGGGGCGGAGCCACAGATACGCAGTATTTT. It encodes CASSFTGTRGGATDTQYF.

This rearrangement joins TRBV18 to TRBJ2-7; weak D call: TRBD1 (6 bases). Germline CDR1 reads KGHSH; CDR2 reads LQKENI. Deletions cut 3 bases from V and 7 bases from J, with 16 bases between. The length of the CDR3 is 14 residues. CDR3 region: CASSPDSDSREQYF. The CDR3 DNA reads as TGTGCCAGCTCACCGGACAGCGACTCGAGGGAGCAGTACTTC. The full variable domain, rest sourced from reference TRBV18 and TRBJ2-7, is NAGVMQNPRHLVRRRGQEARLRCSPMKGHSHVYWYRQLPEEGLKFMVYLQKENIIDESGMPKERFSAEFPKEGPSILRIQQVVRGDSAAYFCASSPDSDSREQYFGPGTRLTVT.

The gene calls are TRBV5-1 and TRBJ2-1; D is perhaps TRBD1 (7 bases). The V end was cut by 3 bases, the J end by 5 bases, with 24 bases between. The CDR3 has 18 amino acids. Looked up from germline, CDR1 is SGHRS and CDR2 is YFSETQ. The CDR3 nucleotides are TGCGCCAGCAGCTCCGCCCTCTCTAGCAGGGGGGCCCACAATGAGCAGTTCTTC. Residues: CASSSALSSRGAHNEQFF.

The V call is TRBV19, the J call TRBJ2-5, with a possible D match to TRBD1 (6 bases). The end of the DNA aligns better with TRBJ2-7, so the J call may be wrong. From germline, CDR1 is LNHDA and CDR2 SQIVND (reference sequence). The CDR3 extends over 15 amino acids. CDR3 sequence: CASSPGHGSTYEQYF. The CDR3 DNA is TGTGCCAGTAGTCCGGGACACGGGTCTACCTACGAGCAGTACTTC.

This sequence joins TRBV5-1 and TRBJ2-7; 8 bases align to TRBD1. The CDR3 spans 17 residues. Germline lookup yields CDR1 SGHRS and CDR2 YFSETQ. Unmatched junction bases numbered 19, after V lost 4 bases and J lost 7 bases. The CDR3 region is CASSARPGQGASREQYF. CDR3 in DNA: TGCGCCAGCAGCGCCCGCCCGGGCCAGGGGGCTTCTAGGGAGCAGTACTTC.

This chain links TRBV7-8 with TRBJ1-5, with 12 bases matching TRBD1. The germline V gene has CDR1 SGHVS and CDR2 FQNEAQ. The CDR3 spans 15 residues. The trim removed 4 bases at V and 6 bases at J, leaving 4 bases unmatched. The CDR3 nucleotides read TGTGCCAGCAGCTCCGGGACAGGGGGCGGTCAGCCCCAGCATTTT. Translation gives CASSSGTGGGQPQHF.

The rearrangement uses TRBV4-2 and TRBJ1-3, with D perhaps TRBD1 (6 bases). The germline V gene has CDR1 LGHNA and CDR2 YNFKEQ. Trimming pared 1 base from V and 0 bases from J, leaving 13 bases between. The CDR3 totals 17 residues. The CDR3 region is CASSQVGTPSSGNTIYF. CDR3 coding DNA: TGTGCCAGCAGCCAAGTTGGGACACCGAGCTCTGGAAACACCATATATTTT.

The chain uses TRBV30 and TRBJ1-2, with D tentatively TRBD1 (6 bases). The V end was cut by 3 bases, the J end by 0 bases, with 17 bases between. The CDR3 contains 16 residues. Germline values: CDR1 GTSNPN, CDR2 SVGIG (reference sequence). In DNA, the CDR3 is TGTGCCTGGAGCCCCCTGGACAGACTCACTAACTATGGCTACACCTTC. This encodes CAWSPLDRLTNYGYTF.

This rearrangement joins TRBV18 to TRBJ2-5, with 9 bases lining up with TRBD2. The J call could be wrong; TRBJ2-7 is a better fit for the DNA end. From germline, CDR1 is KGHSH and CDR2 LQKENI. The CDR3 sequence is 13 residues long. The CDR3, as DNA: TGTGCCACCGCGGGACTAGCCTCCTACGAGCAGTACTTC. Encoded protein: CATAGLASYEQYF.

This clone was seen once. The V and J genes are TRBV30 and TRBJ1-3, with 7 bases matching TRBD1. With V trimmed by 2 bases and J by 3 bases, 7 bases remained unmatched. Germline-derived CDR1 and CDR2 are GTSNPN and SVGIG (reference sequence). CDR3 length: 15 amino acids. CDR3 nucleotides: TGTGCCTGGAGTTCCGGACAGGCTTTTGGAAACACCATATATTTT. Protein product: CAWSSGQAFGNTIYF.

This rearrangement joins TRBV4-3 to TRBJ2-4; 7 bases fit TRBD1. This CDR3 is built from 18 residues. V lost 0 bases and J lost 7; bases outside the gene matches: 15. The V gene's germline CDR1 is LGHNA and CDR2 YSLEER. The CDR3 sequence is CASSQDLPGQPRANIQYF. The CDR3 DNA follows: TGCGCCAGCAGCCAAGATCTCCCGGGACAGCCTCGGGCGAACATTCAGTACTTC.

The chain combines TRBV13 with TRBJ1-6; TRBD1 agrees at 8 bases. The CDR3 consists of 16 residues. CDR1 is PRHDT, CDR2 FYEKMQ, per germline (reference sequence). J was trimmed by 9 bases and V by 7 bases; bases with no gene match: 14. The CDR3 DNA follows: TGTGCCAGCACCCCACAGGGGGGGCCCACCCTTTCACCCCTCCACTTT. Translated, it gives CASTPQGGPTLSPLHF.

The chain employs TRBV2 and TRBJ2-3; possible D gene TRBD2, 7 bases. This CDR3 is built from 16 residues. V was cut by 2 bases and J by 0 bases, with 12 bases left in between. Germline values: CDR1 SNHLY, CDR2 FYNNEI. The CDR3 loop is CASSEIGGGSTDTQYF. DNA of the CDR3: TGTGCCAGCAGTGAAATAGGGGGGGGAAGCACAGATACGCAGTATTTT.

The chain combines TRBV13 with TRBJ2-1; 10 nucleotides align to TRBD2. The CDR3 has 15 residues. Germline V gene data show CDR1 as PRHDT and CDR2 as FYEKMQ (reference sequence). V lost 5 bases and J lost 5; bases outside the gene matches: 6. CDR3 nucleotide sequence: TGTGCCAGCAGCCTAAGGACTAGCGGCGACAATGAGCAGTTCTTC. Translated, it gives CASSLRTSGDNEQFF. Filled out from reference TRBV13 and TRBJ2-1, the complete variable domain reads AAGVIQSPRHLIKEKRETATLKCYPIPRHDTVYWYQQGPGQDPQFLISFYEKMQSDKGSIPDRFSAQQFSDYHSELNMSSLELGDSALYFCASSLRTSGDNEQFFGPGTRLTVL.

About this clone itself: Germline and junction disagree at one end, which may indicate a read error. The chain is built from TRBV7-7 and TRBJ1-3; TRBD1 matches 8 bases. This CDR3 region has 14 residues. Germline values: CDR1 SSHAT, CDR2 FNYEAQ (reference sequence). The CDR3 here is CASSQTGAGNTIYF. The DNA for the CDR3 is TGTGCTAGCAGCCAGACAGGGGCTGGAAACACCATATATTTT.